The 25 T cell receptor beta chains below were found in one sample sequenced in a study of cytomegalovirus exposure and HLA in healthy donors. PCR primers comprised 60 Vbeta and 13 Jbeta primers. Profiled with immunoSEQ multiplex PCR; TCRdb holds only in-frame clones, not every one. The sample consists of roughly 110,000 clones, around 79% of them appearing once. Sequenced material: PBMCs. Receptor source: a man between 60 and 75 years old in good health and CMV-seronegative.

The J gene is TRBJ1-1, the V gene TRBV6-6; the D gene is possibly TRBD1 (5 bases). The CDR3 loop spans 14 amino acids. Trimming removed 5 bases from V and 4 bases from J, with 14 bases in between. Germline loops: CDR1 MNHNY, CDR2 SVGAGI (reference sequence). The CDR3 is CASSPPGGFTEAFF. In nucleotides, the CDR3 is TGTGCCAGCAGTCCGCCCGGGGGTTTCACTGAAGCTTTCTTT.

CDR3 in DNA: TGCGCCAGCAGCTTGGGTGGCGGGGATACAGATACGCAGTATTTT. This codes for CASSLGGGDTDTQYF. The V call is TRBV5-1, the J call TRBJ2-3; the D gene is possibly TRBD2 (6 bases). Germline assignment: CDR1 SGHRS and CDR2 YFSETQ. V shed 0 bases and J shed 3 bases, with 11 bases lying between them. This CDR3 spans 15 amino acids.

The chain joins TRBV11-2 to TRBJ2-2; TRBD2 matches 7 bases. J was trimmed by 6 bases and V by 0 bases; bases with no gene match: 4. This CDR3 is 15 amino acids long. Germline values: CDR1 SGHAT, CDR2 FQNNGV. CDR3 sequence: CASSLDPGGSGELFF. Written as DNA, the CDR3 is TGTGCCAGCAGCTTAGATCCGGGGGGTTCCGGGGAGCTGTTTTTT.

The chain employs TRBV4-2 and TRBJ2-7; 7 bases fit TRBD1. The CDR3 has 14 residues. V lost 5 bases, J lost 3 bases, and 7 bases stayed unmatched. The germline gives CDR1 LGHNA, CDR2 YNFKEQ. CDR3 in amino acids: CASSNYGTVYEQYF. CDR3 nucleotides: TGTGCCAGCAGCAATTACGGGACAGTCTACGAGCAGTACTTC.

The genes are TRBV4-2 and TRBJ1-4, with no clear D. V was pared by 3 bases and J by 6 bases, with 11 bases between. Germline V gene lookup returns CDR1 LGHNA and CDR2 YNFKEQ. This CDR3 contains 14 residues. CDR3 bases: TGTGCCAGCAGCCATCGAAGGGAGGATGAAAAACTGTTTTTT. Its translation: CASSHRREDEKLFF.

The rearrangement links TRBV5-1 to TRBJ1-2; D ambiguous. The V gene's germline CDR1 is SGHRS and CDR2 YFSETQ. This CDR3 has 14 amino acids. V lost 3 bases and J lost 7, with 16 bases in between. CDR3 coding DNA: TGCGCCAGCAGCTCGCTAGGATACGACGGTGGCTACACCTTC. Translated: CASSSLGYDGGYTF.

This sequence joins TRBV5-1 and TRBJ2-1; TRBD1 agrees at 7 bases. The germline V gene encodes CDR1 SGHRS and CDR2 YFSETQ. Germline trimming cut 2 bases from V and 4 bases from J; bases unmatched to any gene: 9. The CDR3 consists of 16 residues. The CDR3 here is CASSLSGTVTYNEQFF. In DNA form, the CDR3 reads TGCGCCAGCAGCTTATCCGGGACAGTAACTTACAATGAGCAGTTCTTC. Variable domain in full (rest from reference TRBV5-1 and TRBJ2-1): KAGVTQTPRYLIKTRGQQVTLSCSPISGHRSVSWYQQTPGQGLQFLFEYFSETQRNKGNFPGRFSGRQFSNSRSEMNVSTLELGDSALYLCASSLSGTVTYNEQFFGPGTRLTVL.

This clone has a single count. This chain joins TRBV6-1 and TRBJ1-6; D gene unclear. The CDR3 consists of 20 residues. V lost 4 bases to trimming and J lost 6 bases, with 28 bases between them. Germline-derived CDR1 and CDR2 are MNHNS and SASEGT. The CDR3 sequence is CASSGADLAGGTLPNSPLHF. The CDR3 DNA follows: TGTGCCAGCAGTGGGGCTGATTTAGCGGGTGGTACACTCCCTAATTCACCCCTCCACTTT.

This chain joins TRBV5-1 and TRBJ2-7; weak D call: TRBD1 (6 bases). Trimming shortened V by 3 bases and J by 4 bases, and 14 bases separated the two germline ends. The CDR3 runs to 14 residues. Germline CDR1 and CDR2: SGHRS and YFSETQ. In nucleotides, the CDR3 is TGCGCCAGCAGCTCACAGGGAACCCCTTACGAGCAGTACTTC. It codes for CASSSQGTPYEQYF.

V usage is TRBV25-1 and J usage is TRBJ1-2, with 7 bases identical to TRBD1. The ends lost 5 bases at V and 7 bases at J; junction bases unmatched: 10. CDR3 size: 14 residues. Germline CDR1 is MGHDK and CDR2 is SYGVNS. This CDR3 reads CASSTPGTALGYTF. For the CDR3, the DNA is TGTGCCAGCAGTACTCCTGGGACAGCCCTTGGCTACACCTTC.

The genes are TRBV11-2 and TRBJ2-3, with TRBD2 matching over 8 bases. This CDR3 comprises 15 residues. Germline values: CDR1 SGHAT, CDR2 FQNNGV. V trimming: 5 bases; J trimming: 6 bases; junction bases outside the gene matches: 10. The CDR3 sequence is CASSPPSGGLDTQYF. For the CDR3, the DNA is TGTGCCAGCAGCCCCCCCAGCGGGGGCTTGGATACGCAGTATTTT.

The chain's CDR3 is CASSQDRVGTGVSDEQFF. The CDR3 coding sequence is TGCGCCAGCAGCCAAGATCGGGTCGGGACTGGGGTATCAGATGAGCAGTTCTTC. The V call is TRBV4-3, the J call TRBJ2-1, with D tentatively TRBD2 (6 bases). There are 18 residues in the CDR3. Between the trimmed V and J ends, which lost 0 bases and 8 bases, there was a span of 23 bases. Germline assignment: CDR1 LGHNA and CDR2 YSLEER.

The chain uses TRBV28 and TRBJ1-2, with D tentatively TRBD1 (5 bases). The CDR3 is made up of 12 amino acids. The V and J ends lost 7 bases and 8 bases respectively, with 14 bases between them. Germline loops: CDR1 MDHEN, CDR2 SYDVKM. CDR3 sequence (DNA): TGTGCCAGCACCCTTGGGGCGCGGGGCTACACCTTC. Translating it yields CASTLGARGYTF.

DNA of the CDR3: TGTGCCTGGGGCCAGCGGGGCCACAGTGAGCAGTTCTTC. Translating gives CAWGQRGHSEQFF. This chain joins TRBV30 and TRBJ2-1, with 7 bases lining up with TRBD2. The CDR3 totals 13 residues. J gave up 9 bases and V 5 bases, and 10 bases lay outside the gene matches. Germline V gene lookup returns CDR1 GTSNPN and CDR2 SVGIG (reference sequence).

The chain combines TRBV9 with TRBJ2-3; tentative D call: TRBD1 (5 bases). Trimming removed 4 bases from V and 6 bases from J, with 15 bases in between. Germline loops: CDR1 SGDLS, CDR2 YYNGEE. This CDR3 region has 14 residues. CDR3 sequence reads: CASSRRQPRDTQYF. In DNA, the CDR3 is TGTGCCAGCAGCCGAAGACAGCCCCGCGATACGCAGTATTTT.

As for this clone: Additional DNA sequences in this sample encode the identical CDR3. The gene calls are TRBV7-6 and TRBJ1-3; no firm D call. V was shortened by 0 bases and J by 0 bases, with 3 bases between the two germline ends. This CDR3 region has 14 residues. Per the germline V gene, CDR1 is SGHVS and CDR2 is FNYEAQ. Here the CDR3 DNA reads TGTGCCAGCAGCTTAGCGGCCTCTGGAAACACCATATATTTT. Its translation is CASSLAASGNTIYF.

V and J are TRBV9 and TRBJ1-5; D possibly corresponds to TRBD1 (6 bases). The CDR3 runs 15 residues. With 3 bases removed from V and 3 bases from J, the gap between germline ends came to 13 bases. Germline V gene data show CDR1 as SGDLS and CDR2 as YYNGEE. The CDR3 loop reads CASSGGGLDNQPQHF. The DNA for the CDR3 is TGTGCCAGCAGCGGCGGGGGGCTGGACAATCAGCCCCAGCATTTT.

This chain connects TRBV19 to TRBJ2-1; TRBD1 matches 9 bases. With V trimmed by 1 base and J by 6 bases, 1 base remained unmatched. The CDR3 extends over 14 amino acids. CDR1 is LNHDA and CDR2 is SQIVND in the germline V gene (reference sequence). The CDR3 sequence: CASSIGDRVNEQFF. The CDR3 DNA reads as TGTGCCAGTAGTATAGGGGACAGGGTCAATGAGCAGTTCTTC.

The CDR3 DNA reads as TGTGCCAGCAGTTTAGTGGGGAGGTTGAACACTGAAGCTTTCTTT. Amino acids: CASSLVGRLNTEAFF. The chain joins TRBV27 to TRBJ1-1; D gene ambiguous. The CDR3 extends over 15 amino acids. Trimming left V 2 bases short and J 0 bases short, with 10 bases between. Germline loops: CDR1 MNHEY, CDR2 SMNVEV (reference sequence).

The chain is built from TRBV4-2 and TRBJ2-2, with D perhaps TRBD2 (6 bases). The length of the CDR3 is 18 residues. Germline lookup yields CDR1 LGHNA and CDR2 YNFKEQ. The ends were cut back, 0 bases at V and 3 bases at J, with 17 bases in the middle. The CDR3 reads CASSQDTPASEYTGELFF. CDR3 bases: TGTGCCAGCAGCCAAGATACCCCAGCTAGCGAGTACACCGGGGAGCTGTTTTTT.

This clone was observed once. The chain joins TRBV30 to TRBJ2-4, with TRBD1 matching over 9 bases. In germline, CDR1 is GTSNPN, CDR2 SVGIG (reference sequence). CDR3 length: 14 amino acids. V trimming: 1 base; J trimming: 7 bases; junction bases outside the gene matches: 5. The CDR3 DNA sequence: TGTGCCTGGAGTGGGTGGACAGGGGCCAACATTCAGTACTTC. This gives the protein CAWSGWTGANIQYF.

The chain combines TRBV2 with TRBJ1-1; the D gene is possibly TRBD1 (5 bases). Germline-derived CDR1 and CDR2 are SNHLY and FYNNEI. V shed 3 bases and J shed 4 bases, with 6 bases lying between them. The CDR3 sequence is 12 residues long. DNA of the CDR3: TGTGCCAGCAGTGATGACAGCACTGAAGCTTTCTTT. Translation: CASSDDSTEAFF. Drawing the rest from reference TRBV2 and TRBJ1-1, the complete variable domain is EPEVTQTPSHQVTQMGQEVILRCVPISNHLYFYWYRQILGQKVEFLVSFYNNEISEKSEIFDDQFSVERPDGSNFTLKIRSTKLEDSAMYFCASSDDSTEAFFGQGTRLTVV.

This clone showed up just once. V and J are TRBV1 and TRBJ1-1; the table's TRBD1 call for D was not verified on the DNA. TRBV1 is an annotated pseudogene. This CDR3 has 15 residues. In nucleotides, the CDR3 is TGCACCAGCAGCCAAGACATCAAGGGGGACACTGAAGCTTTCTTT. As protein: CTSSQDIKGDTEAFF.

The V gene is TRBV29-1, the J gene TRBJ2-3; tentative D call: TRBD2 (5 bases). This CDR3 comprises 14 residues. Germline V gene data show CDR1 as SQVTM and CDR2 as ANQGSEA. Trimming removed 4 bases from V and 4 bases from J, with 15 bases in between. This CDR3 is CSVVRNERADTQYF. The CDR3, as DNA: TGCAGCGTTGTTAGGAATGAGAGGGCAGATACGCAGTATTTT.

The chain carries TRBV6-5 and TRBJ1-5, with D possibly TRBD1 on 5 matching bases. Trimming shortened V by 0 bases and J by 4 bases, and 7 bases separated the two germline ends. Germline V gives CDR1 MNHEY, CDR2 SVGAGI. The CDR3 is 14 amino acids. The CDR3 nucleotides read TGTGCCAGCAGTTACTCGAAGGGGAATCAGCCCCAGCATTTT. It translates to CASSYSKGNQPQHF.